These T cell receptor beta chains were read from a single sample in a study of beta chain features in type 1 diabetes. Profiling relied on immunoSEQ multiplex PCR, and the TCRdb table lists in-frame clones only, not all of them. The sample consists of about 370,000 clones, roughly a tenth of them appearing once. The specimen sequenced was central memory CD4+ T cells from blood. The receptors derive from a man aged 30-40 years with type 1 diabetes. Each CDR3 is given with its conserved first and last residue. The D gene is left open where the match is weak. Size values are once, few and many counts, or a class for expanded clones, and some rows have none.

size: few; V: TRBV7-2; length: 14; J: TRBJ2-1; D: .; CDR3: CASSGGNSYNEQFF; DNA: TGTGCCAGCAGCGGGGGAAACTCCTACAATGAGCAGTTCTTC
size: many; V: TRBV29-1; length: 12; J: TRBJ1-1; D: .; CDR3: CSVGTGNTEAFF; DNA: TGCAGCGTGGGGACGGGGAACACTGAAGCTTTCTTT
size: .; V: TRBV7-9; length: 14; J: TRBJ1-5; D: .; CDR3: CASSWAGLNQPQHF; DNA: TGTGCCAGCAGCTGGGCGGGGTTAAATCAGCCCCAGCATTTT
size: few; V: TRBV28; length: 10; J: TRBJ2-7; D: .; CDR3: CASSIYEQYF; DNA: TGTGCCAGCAGTATCTACGAGCAGTACTTC
size: few; V: TRBV27; length: 16; J: TRBJ2-5; D: TRBD2; CDR3: CASSLAGRGGQETQYF; DNA: TGTGCCAGCAGTTTGGCCGGGAGGGGGGGCCAAGAGACCCAGTACTTC
size: .; V: TRBV28; length: 15; J: TRBJ1-4; D: .; CDR3: CASSRGGVGEEKLFF; DNA: TGTGCCAGCAGCAGAGGGGGGGTAGGCGAGGAAAAACTGTTTTTT
size: .; V: TRBV9; length: 14; J: TRBJ2-5; D: .; CDR3: CASSAQLGRETQYF; DNA: TGTGCCAGCAGCGCCCAGCTGGGACGGGAGACCCAGTACTTC
size: few; V: TRBV28; length: 16; J: TRBJ2-7; D: TRBD1; CDR3: CASSLYGTGWVYEQYF; DNA: TGTGCCAGCAGTTTATACGGGACAGGGTGGGTTTACGAGCAGTACTTC
size: .; V: TRBV4-3; length: 15; J: TRBJ2-1; D: TRBD2; CDR3: CASSSRLAGVGEQFF; DNA: TGCGCCAGCAGCTCACGACTAGCGGGAGTGGGTGAGCAGTTCTTC
size: few; V: TRBV4-3; length: 18; J: TRBJ2-7; D: .; CDR3: CASSQDLRTRALRTEQYF; DNA: TGCGCCAGCAGCCAAGATCTCAGAACGAGGGCACTTAGAACCGAGCAGTACTTC
size: .; V: TRBV5-1; length: 16; J: TRBJ2-5; D: TRBD1; CDR3: CASSVTTGSGGETQYF; DNA: TGCGCCAGCAGCGTAACGACCGGGTCAGGGGGAGAGACCCAGTACTTC
size: .; V: TRBV28; length: 12; J: TRBJ1-1; D: .; CDR3: CASTIPNTEAFF; DNA: TGTGCCAGCACAATTCCAAACACTGAAGCTTTCTTT
size: .; V: TRBV6-5; length: 15; J: TRBJ2-3; D: TRBD2; CDR3: CASSYQAGVTDTQYF; DNA: TGTGCCAGCAGTTACCAAGCGGGAGTCACAGATACGCAGTATTTT
size: .; V: TRBV9; length: 17; J: TRBJ2-2; D: TRBD2; CDR3: CASSVGSGGGRTGELFF; DNA: TGTGCCAGCAGCGTAGGTAGCGGGGGTGGACGGACCGGGGAGCTGTTTTTT
size: few; V: TRBV27; length: 17; J: TRBJ2-1; D: TRBD1; CDR3: CASSLFAGQGSYNEQFF; DNA: TGTGCCAGCAGTTTATTCGCGGGACAGGGCTCCTACAATGAGCAGTTCTTC
size: .; V: TRBV6-1; length: 16; J: TRBJ2-3; D: TRBD1; CDR3: CASSDPGQGEGDTQYF; DNA: TGTGCCAGCAGTGATCCGGGACAGGGTGAAGGAGATACGCAGTATTTT
size: few; V: TRBV28; length: 16; J: TRBJ2-3; D: TRBD2; CDR3: CASSLSAGGFGDTQYF; DNA: TGTGCCAGCAGTTTATCGGCGGGAGGGTTTGGAGATACGCAGTATTTT
size: .; V: TRBV29-1; length: 14; J: TRBJ2-3; D: TRBD2; CDR3: CSVGLAGGTDTQYF; DNA: TGCAGCGTTGGACTAGCGGGGGGCACAGATACGCAGTATTTT
size: .; V: TRBV6-4; length: 14; J: TRBJ1-1; D: .; CDR3: CASSEARGNTEAFF; DNA: TGTGCCAGCAGTGAAGCGCGTGGGAACACTGAAGCTTTCTTT
size: .; V: TRBV2; length: 13; J: TRBJ1-1; D: .; CDR3: CASSEGINTEAFF; DNA: TGTGCCAGCAGTGAAGGGATAAACACTGAAGCTTTCTTT
size: few; V: TRBV5-1; length: 15; J: TRBJ2-7; D: .; CDR3: CASSLNSVVLYEQYF; DNA: TGCGCCAGCAGCTTGAACTCCGTGGTACTCTACGAGCAGTACTTC
size: .; V: TRBV9; length: 16; J: TRBJ2-3; D: TRBD2; CDR3: CASTLSGATSTDTQYF; DNA: TGTGCCAGCACCCTTAGCGGGGCTACTAGCACAGATACGCAGTATTTT
size: .; V: TRBV7-8; length: 15; J: TRBJ2-2; D: TRBD1; CDR3: CASSFRQGADGELFF; DNA: TGTGCCAGCAGCTTTCGACAGGGGGCCGACGGGGAGCTGTTTTTT
size: once; V: TRBV30; length: 14; J: TRBJ2-7; D: TRBD1; CDR3: CAWRLRDRSYEQYF; DNA: TGTGCCTGGAGGCTCCGGGACAGGTCCTACGAGCAGTACTTC
size: .; V: TRBV7-9; length: 15; J: TRBJ2-7; D: .; CDR3: CASSLEEGAGAKQYF; DNA: TGTGCCAGCAGCTTAGAAGAGGGTGCGGGGGCTAAACAGTACTTC
size: .; V: TRBV6-1; length: 13; J: TRBJ1-5; D: .; CDR3: CASSPNWDQPQHF; DNA: TGTGCCAGCAGTCCTAATTGGGATCAGCCCCAGCATTTT
size: .; V: TRBV20-1; length: 11; J: TRBJ2-7; D: TRBD1; CDR3: CSVNRGPEQYF; DNA: TGCAGTGTTAACAGGGGGCCCGAGCAGTACTTC
size: .; V: TRBV5-4; length: 13; J: TRBJ2-7; D: .; CDR3: CASSPTSSYEQYF; DNA: TGTGCCAGCAGCCCGACCAGCTCCTACGAGCAGTACTTC
size: few; V: TRBV27; length: 15; J: TRBJ2-7; D: .; CDR3: CASSFTPQGSYEQYF; DNA: TGTGCCAGCAGTTTCACACCACAGGGCAGCTACGAGCAGTACTTC
size: .; V: TRBV4-2; length: 15; J: TRBJ1-1; D: TRBD1; CDR3: CASSQVSQGVAEAFF; DNA: TGTGCCAGCAGCCAAGTGTCCCAGGGGGTAGCTGAAGCTTTCTTT
size: many; V: TRBV14; length: 15; J: TRBJ1-6; D: .; CDR3: CASSQAGYYNSPLHF; DNA: TGTGCCAGCAGCCAAGCAGGGTACTATAATTCACCCCTCCACTTT
size: .; V: TRBV7-2; length: 14; J: TRBJ2-7; D: TRBD2; CDR3: CASSTGLAGSEQYF; DNA: TGTGCCAGCAGCACGGGACTAGCGGGAAGCGAGCAGTACTTC
size: .; V: TRBV7-9; length: 15; J: TRBJ1-2; D: .; CDR3: CASSQDPGDGYGYTF; DNA: TGTGCCAGCAGCCAAGATCCCGGTGATGGCTATGGCTACACCTTC
size: .; V: TRBV7-9; length: 12; J: TRBJ2-1; D: .; CDR3: CASSPLLLRQFF; DNA: TGTGCCAGCAGCCCACTATTATTGAGGCAGTTCTTC
size: .; V: TRBV18; length: 14; J: TRBJ1-5; D: TRBD1; CDR3: CASSPQGGDQPQHF; DNA: TGTGCCAGCTCACCGCAGGGGGGAGATCAGCCCCAGCATTTT
size: many; V: TRBV28; length: 14; J: TRBJ2-1; D: .; CDR3: CASNQPSSYNEQFF; DNA: TGTGCCAGCAACCAGCCGAGCTCCTACAATGAGCAGTTCTTC
size: .; V: TRBV5-4; length: 15; J: TRBJ2-3; D: .; CDR3: CATPSGSRGTDTQYF; DNA: TGTGCCACCCCGTCCGGGTCCCGGGGCACAGATACGCAGTATTTT
size: few; V: TRBV11-2; length: 16; J: TRBJ2-2; D: .; CDR3: CASSLITSRDTGELFF; DNA: TGTGCCAGCAGCTTAATTACTAGCAGAGACACCGGGGAGCTGTTTTTT
size: few; V: TRBV6-1; length: 18; J: TRBJ2-3; D: TRBD1; CDR3: CASSVTGFGQGYTDTQYF; DNA: TGTGCCAGCAGTGTAACGGGATTTGGACAGGGCTACACAGATACGCAGTATTTT
size: .; V: TRBV27; length: 15; J: TRBJ2-1; D: .; CDR3: CASSLPGVAVNEQFF; DNA: TGTGCCAGCAGTTTACCCGGTGTGGCGGTTAATGAGCAGTTCTTC
size: few; V: TRBV7-2; length: 14; J: TRBJ1-2; D: .; CDR3: CASSLTGPSYGYTF; DNA: TGTGCCAGCAGCTTAACAGGGCCTAGCTATGGCTACACCTTC
size: .; V: TRBV6-1; length: 15; J: TRBJ2-6; D: TRBD2; CDR3: CASTGGAAGANVLTF; DNA: TGTGCCAGCACGGGGGGGGCTGCTGGGGCCAACGTCCTGACTTTC
size: .; V: TRBV29-1; length: 13; J: TRBJ1-3; D: .; CDR3: CSVDFGQGNTIYF; DNA: TGCAGCGTTGACTTTGGACAGGGAAACACCATATATTTT
size: few; V: TRBV7-6; length: 15; J: TRBJ2-7; D: TRBD1; CDR3: CASSLGQGIAYEQYF; DNA: TGTGCCAGCAGCTTGGGACAGGGAATAGCCTACGAGCAGTACTTC
size: few; V: TRBV6-1; length: 15; J: TRBJ1-1; D: .; CDR3: CASRTNRVGITEAFF; DNA: TGTGCCAGCAGGACCAACCGGGTGGGGATCACTGAAGCTTTCTTT
size: .; V: TRBV30; length: 14; J: TRBJ1-1; D: .; CDR3: CAWSVQGGDTEAFF; DNA: TGTGCCTGGAGTGTACAAGGGGGTGACACTGAAGCTTTCTTT
size: .; V: TRBV9; length: 12; J: TRBJ1-3; D: .; CDR3: CASSYSGNTIYF; DNA: TGTGCCAGCAGTTACTCTGGAAACACCATATATTTT
size: .; V: TRBV2; length: 15; J: TRBJ2-5; D: TRBD2; CDR3: CASSESTTSAETQYF; DNA: TGTGCCAGCAGTGAATCGACGACTAGCGCGGAGACCCAGTACTTC